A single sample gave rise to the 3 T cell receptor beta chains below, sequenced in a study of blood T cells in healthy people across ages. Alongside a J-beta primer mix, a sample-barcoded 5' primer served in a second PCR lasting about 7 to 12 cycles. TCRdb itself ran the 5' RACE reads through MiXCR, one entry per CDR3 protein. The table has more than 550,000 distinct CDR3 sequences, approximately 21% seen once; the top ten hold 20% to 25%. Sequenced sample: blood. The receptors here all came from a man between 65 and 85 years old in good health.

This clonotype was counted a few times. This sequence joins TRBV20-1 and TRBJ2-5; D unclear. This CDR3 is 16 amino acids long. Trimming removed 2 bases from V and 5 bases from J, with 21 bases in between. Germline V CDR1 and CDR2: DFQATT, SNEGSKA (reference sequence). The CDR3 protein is CSARFTEPSARETQYF. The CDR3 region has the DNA TGCAGTGCTAGATTCACGGAGCCATCCGCCCGTGAGACCCAGTACTTC.

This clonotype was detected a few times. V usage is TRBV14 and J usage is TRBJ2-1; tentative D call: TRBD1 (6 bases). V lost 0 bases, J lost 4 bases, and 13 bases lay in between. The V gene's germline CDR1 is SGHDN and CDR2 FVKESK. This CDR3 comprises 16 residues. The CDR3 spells CASSQERSGQYNEQFF. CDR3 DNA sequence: TGTGCCAGCAGCCAAGAACGCTCCGGACAGTACAATGAGCAGTTCTTC.

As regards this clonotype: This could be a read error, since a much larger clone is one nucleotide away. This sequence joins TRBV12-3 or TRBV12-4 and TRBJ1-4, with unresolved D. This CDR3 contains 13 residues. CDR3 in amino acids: CASRRTENEKPFF. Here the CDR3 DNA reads TGTGCCAGCAGACGTACCGAGAATGAAAAACCGTTTTTT.